The 24 T cell receptor beta chains below come from one sample, sequenced in a study of shared clonotypes between healthy human individuals. TCRdb's copy holds only in-frame clones and misses some; the assay was immunoSEQ multiplex PCR. The sample includes 600,000 to 700,000 clones, 55% to 85% seen only once; the top ten take roughly 1.9%. Input material: memory CD4+ T cells sorted from blood. Described subset: CD45RA-negative fraction. These TCRs come from a young woman in good health.

The chain is built from TRBV5-6 and TRBJ2-7; 8 bases align to TRBD1. V lost 3 bases to trimming and J lost 1 base; unmatched junction nucleotides: 6. The CDR3 has 15 residues. Germline V CDR1 and CDR2: SGHDT, YYEEEE. CDR3 region: CASSSPGGASYEQYF. In DNA, the CDR3 is TGTGCCAGCAGCTCCCCAGGGGGCGCTTCCTACGAGCAGTACTTC.

In nucleotides, the CDR3 is TGTGCCAGCAGAACTACGGGGGGCCAGGGACAGCCCCAGCATTTT. Amino acid sequence: CASRTTGGQGQPQHF. The chain links TRBV6-5 to TRBJ1-5, with D tentatively TRBD1 (6 bases). Germline-derived CDR1 and CDR2 are MNHEY and SVGAGI. The CDR3 has 15 residues. With 6 bases removed from V and 7 bases from J, the gap between germline ends came to 19 bases.

The V gene is TRBV27, the J gene TRBJ2-2; no definite D call. This CDR3 region has 16 residues. Germline lookup yields CDR1 MNHEY and CDR2 SMNVEV (reference sequence). Trimming removed 5 bases at V and 0 bases at J, with 13 bases between. CDR3 nucleotides: TGTGCCAGCAGTCCGCCGGTGGGCGCGAACACCGGGGAGCTGTTTTTT. This encodes CASSPPVGANTGELFF.

The J gene is TRBJ2-5, the V gene TRBV7-9, with 9 bases identical to TRBD1. In germline, CDR1 is SEHNR, CDR2 FQNEAQ (reference sequence). Germline trimming cut 6 bases from V and 1 base from J; bases unmatched to any gene: 6. This CDR3 spans 15 amino acids. CDR3 DNA sequence: TGTGCCAGCAGTCCTACAGGGGGCCTCCAAGAGACCCAGTACTTC. As protein: CASSPTGGLQETQYF.

This clone was recorded once. The chain employs TRBV19 and TRBJ1-1; a weak D match, TRBD1 (5 bases). This CDR3 spans 16 amino acids. Germline CDR1 LNHDA, CDR2 SQIVND (reference sequence). Trimming pared 5 bases from V and 4 bases from J, leaving 20 bases between. CDR3 nucleotides: TGTGCCAGTAGTCCATGGGGGGAGGGTTGGGGCACTGAAGCTTTCTTT. Amino acid sequence: CASSPWGEGWGTEAFF.

This sequence joins TRBV28 and TRBJ2-7, with 11 bases matching TRBD2. J lost 0 bases, V lost 5 bases, and 6 bases had no gene match. The germline V gene has CDR1 MDHEN and CDR2 SYDVKM. The CDR3 length is 16 residues. CDR3 in amino acids: CASSIPSGGSSYEQYF. In nucleotides, the CDR3 is TGTGCCAGCAGTATTCCTAGCGGGGGGAGCTCCTACGAGCAGTACTTC.

This clone was picked up a small number of times. Within the sample, other DNA sequences also encode this same CDR3. V and J are TRBV5-1 and TRBJ2-1, with TRBD1 matching over 9 bases. Germline loops: CDR1 SGHRS, CDR2 YFSETQ. The CDR3 consists of 14 residues. V shed 2 bases and J 5 bases; nucleotides not matched to a gene: 2. As DNA, the CDR3 is TGCGCCAGCAGCTTAGGACAGGGGAACAATGAGCAGTTCTTC. It specifies CASSLGQGNNEQFF.

This clone came up many times. CDR3 sequence (DNA): TGTGCCAGCAAAAACCGTCCCTACGAGCAGTACTTC. Translated: CASKNRPYEQYF. The V gene is TRBV28, the J gene TRBJ2-7; D ambiguous. Germline V CDR1 and CDR2: MDHEN, SYDVKM. Trimming removed 7 bases from V and 2 bases from J, with 9 bases in between. The CDR3 extends over 12 amino acids.

CDR3 coding DNA: TGTGCCAGCAGTTTGACAGGGCCAAGAGGCTACGAGCAGTACTTC. Encoded protein: CASSLTGPRGYEQYF. The gene calls are TRBV28 and TRBJ2-7; 7 nucleotides align to TRBD1. Trimming took 3 bases from V and 3 from J; bases not matched to a gene: 8. This CDR3 is 15 amino acids long. Germline V gene lookup returns CDR1 MDHEN and CDR2 SYDVKM.

The gene calls are TRBV2 and TRBJ2-1; the D gene is possibly TRBD1 (5 bases). Germline CDR1 SNHLY, CDR2 FYNNEI. Trimming cost V 7 bases and J 1 base, with 14 bases left between them. This CDR3 spans 15 amino acids. The CDR3 loop reads CASMRQQMSYNEQFF. The CDR3 DNA reads TGTGCCAGCATGCGACAGCAAATGTCCTACAATGAGCAGTTCTTC.

This clone appeared once. The gene calls are TRBV5-1 and TRBJ2-7; TRBD1 is a possible D gene (6 bases). Germline V lookup: CDR1 SGHRS, CDR2 YFSETQ. The V end lost 7 bases, the J end lost 0 bases, and 14 bases lay between the germline ends. There are 14 residues in the CDR3. CDR3 DNA sequence: TGCGCCAGCGGACCCGGGACACACTCCTACGAGCAGTACTTC. It yields the protein CASGPGTHSYEQYF.

The chain uses TRBV2 and TRBJ2-7, with TRBD2 identical over 8 bases. CDR3 size: 14 residues. Germline loops: CDR1 SNHLY, CDR2 FYNNEI. Losses at the gene ends were 4 bases for V and 7 bases for J; bases not matched to a gene: 9. The CDR3 DNA follows: TGTGCCAGCAGTGCAGCCAGCGGGAGTTGGGAGCAGTACTTC. Its translation is CASSAASGSWEQYF.

The rearrangement uses TRBV7-2 and TRBJ2-2; D unresolved. Germline V gives CDR1 SGHTA, CDR2 FQGNSA. V lost 4 bases and J 6 bases, leaving 9 bases between the germline ends. This CDR3 region has 13 residues. CDR3 DNA: TGTGCCAGCAGCTACAGCAGCGCCGGGGAGCTGTTTTTT. This translates into CASSYSSAGELFF.

The rearrangement uses TRBV28 and TRBJ1-5, with D possibly matching TRBD1 (5 bases). The CDR3 has 18 residues. CDR1 is MDHEN and CDR2 is SYDVKM in the germline V gene. V was shortened by 4 bases and J by 4 bases, with 23 bases between the two germline ends. The CDR3 is CASSSTHGARERNQPQHF. For the CDR3, the DNA is TGTGCCAGCAGTTCTACCCACGGCGCCAGGGAACGGAATCAGCCCCAGCATTTT. Full variable domain (rest looked up from reference TRBV28 and TRBJ1-5): DVKVTQSSRYLVKRTGEKVFLECVQDMDHENMFWYRQDPGLGLRLIYFSYDVKMKEKGDIPEGYSVSREKKERFSLILESASTNQTSMYLCASSSTHGARERNQPQHFGDGTRLSIL.

This sequence joins TRBV5-1 and TRBJ2-5; D not certain. CDR1 is SGHRS, CDR2 YFSETQ, per germline. This CDR3 has 14 residues. V was cut by 4 bases and J by 3 bases, with 13 bases left in between. The CDR3 region is CASSQNRAKETQYF. Here the CDR3 DNA reads TGCGCCAGCAGCCAAAACCGGGCAAAAGAGACCCAGTACTTC.

The gene calls are TRBV7-9 and TRBJ2-5; no reliable D call. The germline CDR1 and CDR2 sequences are SEHNR and FQNEAQ (reference sequence). Trimming shortened V by 4 bases and J by 0 bases, and 9 bases separated the two germline ends. The CDR3 is made up of 14 amino acids. The CDR3 nucleotides are TGTGCCAGCAGCTCAAGATCGTACCAAGAGACCCAGTACTTC. As protein: CASSSRSYQETQYF.

V usage is TRBV4-1 and J usage is TRBJ2-5; perhaps TRBD1 as D (6 bases). V lost 0 bases and J lost 7, with 9 bases in between. Germline V lookup: CDR1 MGHRA, CDR2 YSYEKL. CDR3 length: 13 residues. In DNA, the CDR3 is TGCGCCAGCAGCCAAGAGCGAGGGGGGACCCAGTACTTC. The encoded protein is CASSQERGGTQYF.

This chain joins TRBV6-5 and TRBJ1-2, with D possibly matching TRBD1 (6 bases). In germline, CDR1 is MNHEY, CDR2 SVGAGI. V gave up 2 bases and J gave up 6 bases, with 10 bases separating them. There are 13 residues in the CDR3. CDR3 sequence reads: CASSYNRENGYTF. In nucleotides, the CDR3 is TGTGCCAGCAGTTACAACAGGGAGAATGGCTACACCTTC.

This clone was recorded at least ten times. Here the CDR3 reads CASSQDLGVYGYTF. CDR3 DNA: TGCGCCAGCAGCCAAGATTTGGGGGTTTATGGCTACACCTTC. The rearrangement uses TRBV4-1 and TRBJ1-2; possible D gene TRBD1, 5 bases. The CDR3 has 14 residues. Deletions cut 0 bases from V and 5 bases from J, with 10 bases between. Germline values: CDR1 MGHRA, CDR2 YSYEKL.

This chain uses TRBV2 with TRBJ2-2; D not certain. From germline, CDR1 is SNHLY and CDR2 FYNNEI. The CDR3 covers 14 residues. Trimming removed 6 bases at V and 5 bases at J, with 13 bases between. Here the CDR3 reads CASRGIFRTGELFF. CDR3 bases: TGTGCCAGCAGAGGGATTTTCCGAACCGGGGAGCTGTTTTTT.

This clone came up a few times. For the CDR3, the DNA is TGCGCCAGCAGCCAAAGGCCCGACAGGTACACAGATACGCAGTATTTT. Translated, it gives CASSQRPDRYTDTQYF. The chain couples TRBV4-1 to TRBJ2-3; TRBD1 is a possible D gene (6 bases). V was clipped by 2 bases and J by 2 bases, with 14 bases between them. Germline CDR1 is MGHRA and CDR2 is YSYEKL. The CDR3 has 16 residues.

V usage is TRBV7-9 and J usage is TRBJ2-7; 7 bases agree with TRBD1. Trimming at V came to 3 bases and at J to 6 bases, leaving 5 bases not matched to a gene. Germline V gives CDR1 SEHNR, CDR2 FQNEAQ (reference sequence). The CDR3 has 13 amino acids. CDR3 amino acids: CASSFTGAGEQYF. The CDR3 DNA follows: TGTGCCAGCAGCTTCACAGGGGCCGGCGAGCAGTACTTC.

This clone was detected only once. The junction does not match germline at one end; this may be a read error. Other DNA sequences in this specimen translate into the identical CDR3. V and J are TRBV4-1 and TRBJ1-4; D gene unclear. The CDR3 extends over 14 amino acids. Germline CDR1 is MGHRA and CDR2 is YSYEKL. In DNA form, the CDR3 reads TGCGCCAGCAGTCAAGCCGGTCCATTGGCTAAACTGTTTTTT. This gives the protein CASSQAGPLAKLFF.

This clone was detected ten times or more. The V call is TRBV5-1, the J call TRBJ2-3; no clear D gene. Trimming cost V 6 bases and J 0 bases, with 11 bases left between them. Germline CDR1 and CDR2: SGHRS and YFSETQ. This CDR3 is built from 14 residues. This CDR3 reads CASTAFLSTDTQYF. CDR3 in DNA: TGCGCCAGCACTGCGTTTCTGAGCACAGATACGCAGTATTTT. Full variable domain (missing parts from reference TRBV5-1 and TRBJ2-3): KAGVTQTPRYLIKTRGQQVTLSCSPISGHRSVSWYQQTPGQGLQFLFEYFSETQRNKGNFPGRFSGRQFSNSRSEMNVSTLELGDSALYLCASTAFLSTDTQYFGPGTRLTVL.